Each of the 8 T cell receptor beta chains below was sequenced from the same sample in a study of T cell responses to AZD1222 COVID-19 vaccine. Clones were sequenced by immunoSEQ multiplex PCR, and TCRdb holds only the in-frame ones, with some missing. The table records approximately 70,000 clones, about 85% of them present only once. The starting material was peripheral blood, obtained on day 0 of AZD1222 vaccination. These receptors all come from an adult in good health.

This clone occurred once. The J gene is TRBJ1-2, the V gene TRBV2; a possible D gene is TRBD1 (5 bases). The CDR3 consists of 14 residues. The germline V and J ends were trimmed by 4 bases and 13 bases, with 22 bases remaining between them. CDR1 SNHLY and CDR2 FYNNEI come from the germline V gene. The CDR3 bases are TGTGCCAGCAGTGGGGGATCCGGGGACGGCCCTCCCACCTTC. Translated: CASSGGSGDGPPTF.

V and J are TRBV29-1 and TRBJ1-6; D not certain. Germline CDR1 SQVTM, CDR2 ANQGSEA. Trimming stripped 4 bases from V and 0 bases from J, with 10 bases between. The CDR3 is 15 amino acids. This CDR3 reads CSVGQISSYNSPLHF. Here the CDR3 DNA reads TGCAGCGTTGGGCAGATAAGCTCCTATAATTCACCCCTCCACTTT.

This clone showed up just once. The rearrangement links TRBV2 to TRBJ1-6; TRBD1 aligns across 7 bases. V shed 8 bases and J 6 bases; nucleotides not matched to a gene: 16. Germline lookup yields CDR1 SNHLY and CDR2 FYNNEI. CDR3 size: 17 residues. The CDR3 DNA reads TGTGCCAGCGCTCGGGTTGGAAGGGGGCATAGTAATTCACCCCTCCACTTT. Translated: CASARVGRGHSNSPLHF.

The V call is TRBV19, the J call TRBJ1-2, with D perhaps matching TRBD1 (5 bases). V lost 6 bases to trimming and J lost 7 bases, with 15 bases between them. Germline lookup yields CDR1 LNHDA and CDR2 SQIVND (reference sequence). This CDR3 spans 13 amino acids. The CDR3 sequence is CASSLSGPFGYTF. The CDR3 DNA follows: TGTGCCAGTAGCCTATCGGGACCTTTTGGCTACACCTTC. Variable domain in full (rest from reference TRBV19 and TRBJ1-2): DGGITQSPKYLFRKEGQNVTLSCEQNLNHDAMYWYRQDPGQGLRLIYYSQIVNDFQKGDIAEGYSVSREKKESFPLTVTSAQKNPTAFYLCASSLSGPFGYTFGSGTRLTVV.

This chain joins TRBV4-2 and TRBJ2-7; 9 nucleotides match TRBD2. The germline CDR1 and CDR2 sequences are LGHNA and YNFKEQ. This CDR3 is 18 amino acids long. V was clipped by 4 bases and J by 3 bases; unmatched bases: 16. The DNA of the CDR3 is TGTGCCAGCAGCCGCAACGATTATGGTGCTAGCGGGAACTACGAGCAGTACTTC. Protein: CASSRNDYGASGNYEQYF.

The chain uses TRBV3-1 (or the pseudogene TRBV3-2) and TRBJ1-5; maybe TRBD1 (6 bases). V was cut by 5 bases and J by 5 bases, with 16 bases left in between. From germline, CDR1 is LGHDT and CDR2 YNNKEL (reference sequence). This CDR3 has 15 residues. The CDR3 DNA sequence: TGTGCCAGCAGCACCTCGGACAGCGGTCATCAGCCCCAGCATTTT. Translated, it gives CASSTSDSGHQPQHF.

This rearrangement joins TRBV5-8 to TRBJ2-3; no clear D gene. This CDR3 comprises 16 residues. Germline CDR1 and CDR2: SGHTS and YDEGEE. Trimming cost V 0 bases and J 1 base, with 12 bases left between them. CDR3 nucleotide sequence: TGTGCCAGCAGCTTGGTGTCAGGCTCTCGCACAGATACGCAGTATTTT. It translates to CASSLVSGSRTDTQYF.

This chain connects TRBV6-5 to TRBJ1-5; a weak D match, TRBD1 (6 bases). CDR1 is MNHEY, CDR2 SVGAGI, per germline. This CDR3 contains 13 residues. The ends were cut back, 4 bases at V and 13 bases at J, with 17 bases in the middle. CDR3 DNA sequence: TGTGCCAGCAGTTTAAATGGACAGACGATGCAGCATTTT. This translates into CASSLNGQTMQHF.